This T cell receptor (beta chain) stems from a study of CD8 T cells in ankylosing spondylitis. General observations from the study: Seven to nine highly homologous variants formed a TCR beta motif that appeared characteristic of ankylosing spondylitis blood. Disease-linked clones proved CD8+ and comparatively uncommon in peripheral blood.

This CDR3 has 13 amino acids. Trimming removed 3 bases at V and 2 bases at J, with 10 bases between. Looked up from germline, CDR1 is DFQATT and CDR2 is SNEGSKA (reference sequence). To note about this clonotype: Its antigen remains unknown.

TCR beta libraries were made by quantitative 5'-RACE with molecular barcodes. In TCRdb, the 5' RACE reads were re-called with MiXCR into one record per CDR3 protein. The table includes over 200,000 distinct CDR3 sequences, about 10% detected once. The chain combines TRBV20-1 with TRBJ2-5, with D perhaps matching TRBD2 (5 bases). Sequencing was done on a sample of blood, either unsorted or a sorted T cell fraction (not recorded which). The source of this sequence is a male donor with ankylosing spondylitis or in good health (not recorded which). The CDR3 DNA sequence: TGCAGTGCTAGGTATAGCGTGCAAGAGACCCAGTACTTC. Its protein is CSARYSVQETQYF.